This record concerns one T cell receptor beta chain sequence. The source of the sample is a study of early T cells in non-severe SARS-CoV-2 infection. Study information: Sequencing input comprised bulk RNA from unsorted whole blood; chain pairing was not available.

Unmatched junction bases numbered 4, after V lost 4 bases and J lost 1 base. The CDR3 sequence is 16 residues long. Germline assignment: CDR1 MNHNY and CDR2 SVGAGI (reference sequence). Researchers attached unique molecular identifiers to individual cDNA molecules. TCRdb redid the calling of the 5' RACE reads with MiXCR, one entry per CDR3 protein. The sample holds some 70,000 distinct CDR3 sequences, approximately 8.3% seen once. Sequenced: whole blood. The chain is built from TRBV6-6 and TRBJ2-1; TRBD2 aligns across 10 bases. The TCR originated in an adult who was a healthcare worker with PCR-confirmed SARS-CoV-2 infection or an uninfected control (not recorded which). CDR3 in amino acids: CASSLPSGGSYNEQFF. The CDR3 bases are TGTGCCAGCAGTTTGCCTAGCGGGGGTTCCTACAATGAGCAGTTCTTC.